The entry below gives a single T cell receptor beta chain sequence along with its context. The data were obtained in a study of blood T cell repertoires in COVID-19. Study at large: The samples span acute and convalescent COVID-19 from the United States, Italy and Spain.

The CDR3 runs 14 residues. Germline-derived CDR1 and CDR2 are WSHSY and SAAADI. V lost 6 bases, J lost 0 bases, and 11 bases lay in between. Seattle patient enrollment occurred during active infection, with longitudinal follow-up thereafter. Under the authors' procedure: Reference gene primer amplification in the assay estimated nucleated cell counts. TCRdb's copy holds only in-frame clones and misses some; the assay was immunoSEQ multiplex PCR. That table furnishes V, J and clone size, whereas the DNA furnished D and trimming. The sample lists 300,000 to 400,000 clones, 87% occurring once. Sequencing was carried out using peripheral blood. The receptor was isolated from a man aged 25 to 45 with COVID-19, enrolled during active disease. The chain has TRBV10-2 and TRBJ1-1; TRBD1 is a possible D gene (6 bases). In nucleotides, the CDR3 is TGCGCCAGCAGGATTAGGACAGTGAACACTGAAGCTTTCTTT. Translation gives CASRIRTVNTEAFF.